The 27 T cell receptor beta chains below come from one sample, sequenced in a study of T-cell reconstitution after alpha-beta-depleted transplantation in children. Unique molecular identifiers tagged the TCRbeta library. TCRdb fed the PCR reads into MiXCR, producing one record per CDR3 protein. This sample yields about 210,000 distinct CDR3 sequences, of which more than 15% are seen a single time; 35% to 50% belongs to the top ten. Material: PBMCs, mostly from graft donor cells, obtained 360 days after TCRalphabeta/CD19-depleted stem cell transplant. The source is a male patient between 2 and 9 years old who had a stem cell transplant for acute lymphoblastic leukemia, so the T cells may come from the graft donor.

This clonotype was detected many times. The J gene is TRBJ1-1, the V gene TRBV29-1; D uncertain. CDR1 is SQVTM, CDR2 ANQGSEA, per germline. This CDR3 has 15 residues. Trimming took 5 bases from V and 1 from J, leaving 17 bases between them. The CDR3 region has the DNA TGCAGCGTTATATTCCGGGGAACGAGGAACACTGAAGCTTTCTTT. It specifies CSVIFRGTRNTEAFF.

This clonotype appeared many times. The chain links TRBV11-2 to TRBJ2-3; D may be TRBD1 or TRBD2 (6 bases each). In germline, CDR1 is SGHAT, CDR2 FQNNGV. The CDR3 is 15 residues long. Trimming stripped 3 bases from V and 2 bases from J, with 12 bases between. Here the CDR3 DNA reads TGTGCCAGCAGCTTCTCCGGGGGCTTCACAGATACGCAGTATTTT. This gives the protein CASSFSGGFTDTQYF.

This clonotype has just a few counts. The chain joins TRBV6-2 or TRBV6-3 to TRBJ2-3; the D is unclear. The CDR3 is 13 amino acids. Per germline, CDR1 MNHEY and CDR2 SVGEGT. Trimming stripped 6 bases from V and 1 base from J, with 8 bases between. In nucleotides, the CDR3 is TGTGCCAGCAGGGCTCTCGGCACAGATACGCAGTATTTT. It codes for CASRALGTDTQYF.

This clonotype has ten or more counts. The V gene is TRBV20-1, the J gene TRBJ2-1; D is unclear. Germline CDR1 is DFQATT and CDR2 is SNEGSKA (reference sequence). Trimming took 4 bases from V and 0 from J, leaving 10 bases between them. The CDR3 extends over 14 amino acids. The CDR3 DNA is TGCAGTGCTACCGACCGAAGCTCCTACAATGAGCAGTTCTTC. Its protein is CSATDRSSYNEQFF.

The rearrangement links TRBV10-1 to TRBJ1-6, with a weak D call TRBD1 (6 bases). Trimming left V 6 bases short and J 10 bases short, with 10 bases between. The CDR3 loop spans 12 amino acids. CDR1 and CDR2 from the germline V gene are WNHNN and SYGVQD (reference sequence). The CDR3: CASSEGGSPLHF. The CDR3 coding sequence is TGCGCCAGCAGCGAGGGGGGGTCACCCCTCCACTTT.

This clonotype has ten or more counts. The rearrangement uses TRBV10-3 and TRBJ2-3; unclear D gene. CDR1 and CDR2 from the germline V gene are ENHRY and SYGVKD. The CDR3 contains 12 residues. The germline V and J ends were trimmed by 4 bases and 3 bases, with 5 bases remaining between them. CDR3 in DNA: TGTGCCATCAGTGTAGGGACAGATACGCAGTATTTT. This gives the protein CAISVGTDTQYF.

This clonotype appeared a few times. The J gene is TRBJ1-5, the V gene TRBV20-1; D uncertain. The V end lost 0 bases, the J end lost 4 bases, and 13 bases lay between the germline ends. The CDR3 has 15 amino acids. Germline lookup yields CDR1 DFQATT and CDR2 SNEGSKA (reference sequence). The CDR3 loop is CSARDGGSLNQPQHF. CDR3 bases: TGCAGTGCTAGAGATGGAGGCAGCCTTAATCAGCCCCAGCATTTT.

The chain recombines TRBV5-1 with TRBJ1-6; tentatively, D is TRBD1 (5 bases). Trimming removed 0 bases from V and 10 bases from J, with 14 bases in between. The CDR3 loop spans 15 amino acids. Looked up from germline, CDR1 is SGHRS and CDR2 is YFSETQ. The CDR3 reads CASSLEPTGQSPLHF. DNA of the CDR3: TGCGCCAGCAGCTTGGAACCGACGGGGCAATCACCCCTCCACTTT.

This clonotype has more than one count but fewer than ten. The rearrangement links TRBV5-1 to TRBJ1-2; D remains unclear. Deletions cut 4 bases from V and 2 bases from J, with 15 bases between. Germline V lookup: CDR1 SGHRS, CDR2 YFSETQ. This CDR3 has 15 amino acids. The CDR3 DNA reads as TGCGCCAGCAGCATAACCCCCAATGGGAACTATGGCTACACCTTC. As protein: CASSITPNGNYGYTF.

This clonotype came up a few times. This chain connects TRBV10-3 to TRBJ2-2; 9 bases are a match to TRBD2. This CDR3 comprises 18 residues. Germline CDR1 ENHRY, CDR2 SYGVKD. V was pared by 5 bases and J by 0 bases, with 10 bases of the junction left unmatched. The CDR3 region has the DNA TGTGCCATCAGTCCTTCTAGCGGGACCCTCTCGAACACCGGGGAGCTGTTTTTT. Protein product: CAISPSSGTLSNTGELFF.

The CDR3 region has the DNA TGTGCCAGCAGCCAAGCAGCAGCGATTGGGAACGAGCAGTACTTC. This codes for CASSQAAAIGNEQYF. J is TRBJ2-7 and V is TRBV3-1; D gene unclear. This CDR3 has 15 amino acids. Trimming took 1 base from V and 5 from J, leaving 15 bases between them. Germline loops: CDR1 LGHDT, CDR2 YNNKEL (reference sequence).

V and J are TRBV27 and TRBJ1-1; D remains ambiguous. V gave up 2 bases and J gave up 1 base, with 8 bases separating them. The CDR3 length is 14 residues. Germline values: CDR1 MNHEY, CDR2 SMNVEV (reference sequence). The CDR3, as DNA: TGTGCCAGCAGTTTAGTCAGGAAGAACACTGAAGCTTTCTTT. As protein: CASSLVRKNTEAFF.

This clonotype has just a few counts. This chain connects TRBV12-3 or TRBV12-4 to TRBJ2-7; D call uncertain. V lost 5 bases to trimming and J lost 4 bases, with 6 bases between them. This CDR3 contains 11 residues. CDR3 DNA sequence: TGTGCCAGCAGTGTGTTTTACGAGCAGTACTTC. As protein: CASSVFYEQYF.

The V gene is TRBV11-2, the J gene TRBJ2-5, with 8 bases matching TRBD2. V shed 5 bases, J shed 4 bases, and the junction held 6 bases outside the gene matches. Germline V CDR1 and CDR2: SGHAT, FQNNGV. The CDR3 runs to 14 residues. In DNA, the CDR3 is TGTGCCAGCAGCCTGACTAGCGCACGAGAGACCCAGTACTTC. Its translation: CASSLTSARETQYF.

This clonotype was seen a few times. This chain joins TRBV9 and TRBJ2-3; 14 positions match TRBD2. The V gene's germline CDR1 is SGDLS and CDR2 YYNGEE. The CDR3 extends over 18 amino acids. The V and J ends lost 3 bases and 1 base, in that order; junction bases with no gene match: 7. In DNA form, the CDR3 reads TGTGCCAGCAGCGCCCGGACTAGCGGGGGGTTTGGCACAGATACGCAGTATTTT. The encoded protein is CASSARTSGGFGTDTQYF. The complete variable domain, with remaining parts taken from reference TRBV9 and TRBJ2-3, reads DSGVTQTPKHLITATGQRVTLRCSPRSGDLSVYWYQQSLDQGLQFLIQYYNGEERAKGNILERFSAQQFPDLHSELNLSSLELGDSALYFCASSARTSGGFGTDTQYFGPGTRLTVL.

This clonotype was observed a few times. This CDR3 reads CASSHSDRANTQYF. The CDR3 DNA reads as TGCGCCAGCAGCCATTCTGACCGGGCCAATACGCAGTATTTT. The chain recombines TRBV4-3 with TRBJ2-3, with D unresolved. The germline CDR1 and CDR2 sequences are LGHNA and YSLEER. CDR3 length: 14 amino acids. V gave up 3 bases and J gave up 7 bases, with 14 bases separating them.

This chain links TRBV4-2 with TRBJ2-3; the match to TRBD2 covers 7 bases. The germline V gene has CDR1 LGHNA and CDR2 YNFKEQ. V was pared by 0 bases and J by 2 bases, with 2 bases of the junction left unmatched. The CDR3 is 15 residues long. The CDR3, as DNA: TGTGCCAGCAGCCAAGATGCGGGGGTCACAGATACGCAGTATTTT. Its translation: CASSQDAGVTDTQYF.

This clonotype was seen more than once but under ten times. The chain uses TRBV5-1 and TRBJ2-7, with D maybe TRBD2 (7 bases). This CDR3 region has 15 residues. Germline V lookup: CDR1 SGHRS, CDR2 YFSETQ. The V and J ends lost 5 bases and 2 bases respectively, with 17 bases between them. CDR3 in amino acids: CASRQERRGPYEQYF. The CDR3 nucleotides read TGCGCCAGCAGACAGGAACGGCGGGGGCCCTACGAGCAGTACTTC.

The chain joins TRBV5-1 to TRBJ2-5; possibly TRBD1 for D (6 bases). Germline values: CDR1 SGHRS, CDR2 YFSETQ. Trimming took off 0 bases at V and 2 bases at J, with 20 bases between the two ends. The CDR3 spans 18 residues. As DNA, the CDR3 is TGCGCCAGCAGCTTGGAATATACAGGGAGATGGGGTCAAGAGACCCAGTACTTC. It codes for CASSLEYTGRWGQETQYF.

The chain links TRBV13 to TRBJ2-1; 8 bases line up with TRBD2. V dropped 2 bases and J dropped 4; count of bases not matched to a gene: 10. The CDR3 totals 17 residues. In germline, CDR1 is PRHDT, CDR2 FYEKMQ (reference sequence). Written as DNA, the CDR3 is TGTGCCAGCAGCTTAAACCCGCTACTAGCGGAATACAATGAGCAGTTCTTC. The encoded protein is CASSLNPLLAEYNEQFF.

The V gene is TRBV28, the J gene TRBJ2-5; 12 bases match TRBD2. Germline loops: CDR1 MDHEN, CDR2 SYDVKM. The CDR3 has 16 amino acids. With V trimmed by 2 bases and J by 4 bases, 5 bases remained unmatched. CDR3 DNA sequence: TGTGCCAGCAGTTTACCTAGCGGGAGGGCCACAGAGACCCAGTACTTC. Residues: CASSLPSGRATETQYF.

The gene calls are TRBV28 and TRBJ2-7; D is possibly TRBD2 (5 bases). This CDR3 contains 15 residues. The V gene lost 5 bases and the J gene lost 3 bases, with 17 bases spanning the gap. Germline V CDR1 and CDR2: MDHEN, SYDVKM. The CDR3 bases are TGTGCCAGCAGTCCCCCCGCGGGTGGCCGCTACGAGCAGTACTTC. It codes for CASSPPAGGRYEQYF.

This clonotype was recorded only once. This chain uses TRBV5-8 with TRBJ2-5; D is undetermined. Germline V gene data show CDR1 as SGHTS and CDR2 as YDEGEE. This CDR3 has 16 amino acids. V was cut by 0 bases and J by 5 bases, with 17 bases left in between. CDR3 protein: CASSLAPGFNEETQYF. The CDR3 DNA reads as TGTGCCAGCAGCTTGGCGCCAGGTTTCAACGAGGAGACCCAGTACTTC. The variable domain in full, completed from reference TRBV5-8 and TRBJ2-5, reads EAGVTQSPTHLIKTRGQQATLRCSPISGHTSVYWYQQALGLGLQFLLWYDEGEERNRGNFPPRFSGRQFPNYSSELNVNALELEDSALYLCASSLAPGFNEETQYFGPGTRLLVL.

V is TRBV3-1 and J is TRBJ2-2; D uncertain. V lost 2 bases to trimming and J lost 7 bases, with 20 bases between them. Germline values: CDR1 LGHDT, CDR2 YNNKEL (reference sequence). This CDR3 has 17 residues. CDR3 nucleotides: TGTGCCAGCAGCCAATTGGGCATCACCCCCTTGGGCGGGGAGCTGTTTTTT. Amino acids: CASSQLGITPLGGELFF.

This clonotype was found many times. The chain couples TRBV29-1 to TRBJ2-7; a weak D match, TRBD1 (7 bases). This CDR3 has 13 residues. V gave up 4 bases and J gave up 2 bases, with 12 bases separating them. CDR1 SQVTM and CDR2 ANQGSEA come from the germline V gene. In DNA, the CDR3 is TGCAGCGTTGGACAGGGACTCCCCTACGAGCAGTACTTC. Translation gives CSVGQGLPYEQYF.

The sample holds a few counts of this clonotype. The chain has TRBV12-3 or TRBV12-4 and TRBJ2-3; the D gene could be TRBD1 or TRBD2 (7 bases each). Trimming pared 5 bases from V and 2 bases from J, leaving 20 bases between. The CDR3 covers 17 residues. The chain's CDR3 is CASSQGGRAPPTDTQYF. DNA of the CDR3: TGTGCCAGCAGTCAGGGGGGGCGGGCCCCTCCCACAGATACGCAGTATTTT.

V gene TRBV12-3 or TRBV12-4 combines with J gene TRBJ2-7; 7 bases line up with TRBD2. This CDR3 region has 14 residues. V was clipped by 6 bases and J by 4 bases; unmatched bases: 9. This CDR3 reads CASSLTSILYEQYF. CDR3 coding DNA: TGTGCCAGCAGCCTGACTAGCATTCTTTACGAGCAGTACTTC.